The clone carrying this TCR beta chain was observed at least ten times. Its antigen is undetermined. Every molecule of TCR cDNA had its own unique molecular identifier. Via MiXCR, TCRdb re-called the 5' RACE reads, giving one row per CDR3 protein. Here the sample spans 8,500 to 10,000 distinct CDR3 sequences, around 8.9% being singletons. This specimen comes from a study of spatial heterogeneity in lung cancer. The wider study: The correlation between TCR transcript counts in tumor regions and a T cell module score from matched bulk RNA-seq was strong. Study-level points and caveats: Intratumoral expanded alpha and beta TCR counts were found to track tumor mutation counts.

The CDR3 length is 17 residues. The germline V and J ends were trimmed by 0 bases and 0 bases, with 9 bases remaining between them. The germline V gene has CDR1 SGHDN and CDR2 FVKESK. As for time point: sample taken at primary tumor resection. The donors comprised approximately 72 untreated early-stage non-small cell lung cancer patients. The clonotype was recovered from a male donor with early-stage non-small cell lung cancer. Sequenced here: lung tumor tissue, sampled at surgery. The V gene is TRBV14, the J gene TRBJ2-6; the D is unclear. The CDR3 loop reads CASSQDNGYSGANVLTF. CDR3 DNA: TGTGCCAGCAGCCAAGATAACGGGTACTCTGGGGCCAACGTCCTGACTTTC. Full variable domain (outside the CDR3, taken from reference TRBV14 and TRBJ2-6): EAGVTQFPSHSVIEKGQTVTLRCDPISGHDNLYWYRRVMGKEIKFLLHFVKESKQDESGMPNNRFLAERTGGTYSTLKVQPAELEDSGVYFCASSQDNGYSGANVLTFGAGSRLTVL.